Listed below are T cell receptor beta chains from one sample, sequenced in a study of blood T cell repertoires in COVID-19. This table comes from immunoSEQ multiplex PCR, and its TCRdb copy is limited to in-frame clones, with some not included. The sample lists roughly 260,000 clones; around 86% were seen once. The specimen sequenced was peripheral blood. The receptors stem from a middle-aged man who had recovered from COVID-19. Each CDR3 is given without its conserved first and last residue. Each record gives: V gene, J gene, clone size, CDR3 protein. Only some rows state a clone size, as once, few, many or a class for expanded clones.

v_gene: TRBV7-2; j_gene: TRBJ2-2; abundance: few; CDR3aa: ASSLRRELF
v_gene: TRBV24-1; j_gene: TRBJ2-4; abundance: NA; CDR3aa: ATSEGQGP
v_gene: TRBV9; j_gene: TRBJ2-1; abundance: NA; CDR3aa: ASSETAGGYNEQF
v_gene: TRBV2; j_gene: TRBJ2-1; abundance: NA; CDR3aa: ASSGLAYNEQF
v_gene: TRBV30; j_gene: TRBJ2-5; abundance: NA; CDR3aa: AWSATGEETQY
v_gene: TRBV6-5; j_gene: TRBJ2-3; abundance: NA; CDR3aa: ASSLGLVGDTQY
v_gene: TRBV7-9; j_gene: TRBJ2-2; abundance: NA; CDR3aa: ASSLSGVLANTGELF
v_gene: TRBV5-5; j_gene: TRBJ2-3; abundance: few; CDR3aa: ASASGDSSTDTQY
v_gene: TRBV13; j_gene: TRBJ2-1; abundance: once; CDR3aa: ASSSIGTSGGKRVSEQF
v_gene: TRBV21-1; j_gene: TRBJ2-1; abundance: few; CDR3aa: ASGTADYNEQF
v_gene: TRBV19; j_gene: TRBJ2-4; abundance: NA; CDR3aa: ASAGGNAKNIQY
v_gene: TRBV19; j_gene: TRBJ2-1; abundance: NA; CDR3aa: ASSSGDVGTWSSYNEQF
v_gene: TRBV7-3; j_gene: TRBJ2-1; abundance: NA; CDR3aa: ASSFGLAVNNEQF
v_gene: TRBV3-1/TRBV3-2; j_gene: TRBJ2-3; abundance: few; CDR3aa: ASSQDFGVGAQY
v_gene: TRBV4-3; j_gene: TRBJ1-4; abundance: few; CDR3aa: ASSQKPTGTVNEKLF
v_gene: TRBV5-3; j_gene: TRBJ1-2; abundance: few; CDR3aa: ARSRGGAGYGYT
v_gene: TRBV5-4; j_gene: TRBJ2-6; abundance: NA; CDR3aa: ASSRRDSGANVLT
v_gene: TRBV7-2; j_gene: TRBJ1-2; abundance: NA; CDR3aa: ASSFASGNGYT
v_gene: TRBV5-1; j_gene: TRBJ2-2; abundance: NA; CDR3aa: ASSLWTGGTGELF
v_gene: TRBV5-3; j_gene: TRBJ2-2; abundance: NA; CDR3aa: ARSPLSGVNTGELF
v_gene: TRBV6-6; j_gene: TRBJ1-1; abundance: NA; CDR3aa: ASSYSGSTEAF
v_gene: TRBV15; j_gene: TRBJ1-5; abundance: NA; CDR3aa: ATSRTPYSNQPQH